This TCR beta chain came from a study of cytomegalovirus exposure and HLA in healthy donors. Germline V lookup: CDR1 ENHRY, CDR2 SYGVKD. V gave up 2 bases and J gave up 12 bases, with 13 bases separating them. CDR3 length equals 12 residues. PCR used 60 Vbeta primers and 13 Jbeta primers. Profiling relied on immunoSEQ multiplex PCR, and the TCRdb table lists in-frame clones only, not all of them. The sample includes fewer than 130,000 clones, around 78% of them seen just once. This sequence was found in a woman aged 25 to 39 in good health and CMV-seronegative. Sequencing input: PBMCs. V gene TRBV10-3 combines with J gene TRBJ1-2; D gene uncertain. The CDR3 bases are TGTGCCATCAGTGAGCCCGGGTCTCTAGACACCTTC. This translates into CAISEPGSLDTF.